This T cell receptor beta chain was retrieved from a study of T cell changes during pregnancy in multiple sclerosis. Clones were read by immunoSEQ multiplex PCR, and TCRdb kept only the in-frame ones, dropping some. The sample carries 85,000 to 130,000 clones, almost 95% recorded once. The sequence was collected from a female donor with multiple sclerosis, enrolled in a pregnancy study. The sequences come from peripheral blood, collected before pregnancy.

The CDR3 sequence: CSVEGGAGEYYNEQFF. The CDR3 coding sequence is TGCAGCGTTGAAGGGGGGGCGGGAGAGTACTACAATGAGCAGTTCTTC. V is TRBV29-1 and J is TRBJ2-1, with D perhaps matching TRBD2 (7 bases). Germline CDR1 reads SQVTM; CDR2 reads ANQGSEA. V lost 1 base and J 3 bases, leaving 16 bases between the germline ends. CDR3 length: 16 amino acids.